This TCR beta chain emerged from a study of blood T cell repertoires in COVID-19. Per the authors' pipeline: Reference gene primer amplification gave estimated nucleated cell counts. The assay was immunoSEQ multiplex PCR, and TCRdb's table has in-frame clones only and misses some. That table furnishes V, J and clone size, whereas the DNA furnished D and trimming. The top ten clones hold around 7.9% of a sample with roughly 350,000 clones, about nine tenths of them seen once. Germline CDR1 and CDR2: SNHLY and FYNNEI. There are 16 residues in the CDR3. V was pared by 4 bases and J by 2 bases, with 15 bases between.

This chain links TRBV2 with TRBJ1-5, with unresolved D. Material for sequencing was peripheral blood. This clonotype was obtained from a woman aged 70 to 79 with COVID-19, enrolled during active disease. The CDR3 DNA follows: TGTGCCAGCAGTGCTGGGCCCCCAACCGGCAATCAGCCCCAGCATTTT. This sequence encodes CASSAGPPTGNQPQHF.